Each of the 5 T cell receptor beta chains below was sequenced from the same sample in a study of T cell responses to AZD1222 COVID-19 vaccine (dated by TCRdb to the early 2020s). The intended sense of this specimen's time point label: about 28 days (+/-7) after the second vaccine dose. Receptor amplification or capture employed the immunoSEQ multiplex PCR assay. The clones in this table, taken by TCRdb from immuneACCESS, are in-frame only. Not every clone is retained; where verified, under half of the shortfall comes from an unresolved V gene, and the cause of the rest is unknown. This sample holds more than 100,000 clones; 85% to 95% were observed only once. The biggest ten clones account for 4.5% to 6% of the sample. The sequencing here drew on peripheral blood, taken 28 days after the second AZD1222 dose. The receptors derive from an adult who received the AZD1222 COVID-19 vaccine.

The DNA for the CDR3 is TGTGCCAGCAGCACGGGACCTCGGGAGACCCAGTACTTC. This codes for CASSTGPRETQYF. The V call is TRBV7-2, the J call TRBJ2-5, with D possibly being TRBD1 or TRBD2 (5 bases each). The CDR3 runs to 13 residues. Germline CDR1 SGHTA, CDR2 FQGNSA. Trimming removed 5 bases from V and 5 bases from J, with 12 bases in between.

The chain combines TRBV5-6 with TRBJ2-7; D might be TRBD1 (6 bases). The V gene's germline CDR1 is SGHDT and CDR2 YYEEEE. The germline V and J ends were trimmed by 3 bases and 5 bases, with 15 bases remaining between them. This CDR3 comprises 14 residues. CDR3 amino acids: CASSYNRYRDEQYF. The CDR3, as DNA: TGTGCCAGCAGCTACAACCGCTACAGGGACGAGCAGTACTTC. The full variable domain, with the rest looked up from reference TRBV5-6 and TRBJ2-7, is DAGVTQSPTHLIKTRGQQVTLRCSPKSGHDTVSWYQQALGQGPQFIFQYYEEEERQRGNFPDRFSGHQFPNYSSELNVNALLLGDSALYLCASSYNRYRDEQYFGPGTRLTVT.

This clone was detected once. This sequence joins TRBV10-1 and TRBJ2-7; a weak D match, TRBD2 (6 bases). Deletions cut 0 bases from V and 5 bases from J, with 11 bases between. This CDR3 contains 14 residues. Germline V gene data show CDR1 as WNHNN and CDR2 as SYGVQD (reference sequence). The CDR3 protein is CASSESGGENEQYF. In nucleotides, the CDR3 is TGCGCCAGCAGTGAGTCTGGAGGGGAAAACGAGCAGTACTTC.

The genes are TRBV19 and TRBJ1-6; tentatively, D is TRBD1 (6 bases). The CDR3 spans 15 residues. The germline gives CDR1 LNHDA, CDR2 SQIVND (reference sequence). V was cut by 3 bases and J by 6 bases, with 12 bases left in between. The CDR3 protein is CASSMSDRLNSPLHF. CDR3 DNA: TGTGCCAGTAGTATGTCGGACAGACTTAATTCACCCCTCCACTTT.

CDR3 protein: CASSLEGLNYGYTF. In DNA, the CDR3 is TGCGCCAGCAGCCTTGAGGGGCTCAACTATGGCTACACCTTC. This chain uses TRBV5-1 with TRBJ1-2; a possible D gene is TRBD1 (5 bases). The CDR3 spans 14 residues. Trimming shortened V by 4 bases and J by 2 bases, and 12 bases separated the two germline ends. CDR1 and CDR2 (germline): SGHRS, YFSETQ.